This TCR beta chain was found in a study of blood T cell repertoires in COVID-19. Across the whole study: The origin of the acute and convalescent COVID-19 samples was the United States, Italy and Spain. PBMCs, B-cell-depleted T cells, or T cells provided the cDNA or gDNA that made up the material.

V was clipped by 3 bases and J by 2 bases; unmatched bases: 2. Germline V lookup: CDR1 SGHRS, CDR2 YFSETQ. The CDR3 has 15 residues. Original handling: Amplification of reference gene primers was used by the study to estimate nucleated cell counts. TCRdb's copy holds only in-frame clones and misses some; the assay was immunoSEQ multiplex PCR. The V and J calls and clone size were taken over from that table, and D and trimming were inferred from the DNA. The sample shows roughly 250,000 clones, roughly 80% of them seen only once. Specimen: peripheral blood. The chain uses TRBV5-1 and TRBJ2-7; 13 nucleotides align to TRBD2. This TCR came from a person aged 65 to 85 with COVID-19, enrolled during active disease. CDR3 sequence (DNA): TGCGCCAGCAGCTCAGGACTAGCGGGGGCCTACGAGCAGTACTTC. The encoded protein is CASSSGLAGAYEQYF.